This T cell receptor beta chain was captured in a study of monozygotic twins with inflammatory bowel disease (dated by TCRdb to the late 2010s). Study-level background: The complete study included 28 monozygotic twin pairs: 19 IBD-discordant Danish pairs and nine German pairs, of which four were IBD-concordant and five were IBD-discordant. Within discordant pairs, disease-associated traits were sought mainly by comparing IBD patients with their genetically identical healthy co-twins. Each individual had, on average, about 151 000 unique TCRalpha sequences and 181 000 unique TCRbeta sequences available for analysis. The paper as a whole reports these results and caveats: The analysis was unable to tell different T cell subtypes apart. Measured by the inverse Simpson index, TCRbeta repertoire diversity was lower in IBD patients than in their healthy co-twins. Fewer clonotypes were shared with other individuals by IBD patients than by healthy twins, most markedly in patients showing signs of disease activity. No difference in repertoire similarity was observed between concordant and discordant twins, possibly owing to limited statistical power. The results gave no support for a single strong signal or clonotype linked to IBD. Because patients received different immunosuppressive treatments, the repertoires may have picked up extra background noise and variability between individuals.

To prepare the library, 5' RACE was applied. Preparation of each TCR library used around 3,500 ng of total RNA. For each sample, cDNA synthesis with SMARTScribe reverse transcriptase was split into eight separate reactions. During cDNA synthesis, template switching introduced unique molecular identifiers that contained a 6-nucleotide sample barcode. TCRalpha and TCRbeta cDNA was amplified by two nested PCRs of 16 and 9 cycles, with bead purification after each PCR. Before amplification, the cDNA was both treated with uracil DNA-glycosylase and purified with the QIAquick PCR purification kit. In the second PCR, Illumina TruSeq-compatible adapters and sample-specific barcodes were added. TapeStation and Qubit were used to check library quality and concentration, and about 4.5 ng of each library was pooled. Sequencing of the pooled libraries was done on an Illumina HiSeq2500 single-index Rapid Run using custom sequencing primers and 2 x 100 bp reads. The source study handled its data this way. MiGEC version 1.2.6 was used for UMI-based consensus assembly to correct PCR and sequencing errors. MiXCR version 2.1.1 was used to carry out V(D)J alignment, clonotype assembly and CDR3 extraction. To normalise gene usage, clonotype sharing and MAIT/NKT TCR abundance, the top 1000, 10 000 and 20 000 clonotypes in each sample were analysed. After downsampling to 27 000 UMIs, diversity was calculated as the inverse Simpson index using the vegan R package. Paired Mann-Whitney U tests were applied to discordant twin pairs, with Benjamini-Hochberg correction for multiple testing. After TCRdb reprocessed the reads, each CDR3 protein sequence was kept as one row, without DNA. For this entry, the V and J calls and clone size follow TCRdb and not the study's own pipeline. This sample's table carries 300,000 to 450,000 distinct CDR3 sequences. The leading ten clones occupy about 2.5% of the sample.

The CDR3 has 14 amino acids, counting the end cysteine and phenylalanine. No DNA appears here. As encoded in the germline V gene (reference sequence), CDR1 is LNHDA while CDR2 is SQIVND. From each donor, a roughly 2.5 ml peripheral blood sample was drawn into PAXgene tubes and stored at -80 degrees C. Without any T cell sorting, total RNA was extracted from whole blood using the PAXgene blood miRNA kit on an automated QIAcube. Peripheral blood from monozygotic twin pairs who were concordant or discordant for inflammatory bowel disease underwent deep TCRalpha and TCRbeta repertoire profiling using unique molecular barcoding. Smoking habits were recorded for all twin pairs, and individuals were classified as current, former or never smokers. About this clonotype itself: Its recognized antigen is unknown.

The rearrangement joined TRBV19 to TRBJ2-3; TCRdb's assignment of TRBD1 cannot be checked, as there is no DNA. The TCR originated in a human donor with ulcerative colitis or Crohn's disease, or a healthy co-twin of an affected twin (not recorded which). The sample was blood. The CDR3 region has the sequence CASRNRGPTDTQYF. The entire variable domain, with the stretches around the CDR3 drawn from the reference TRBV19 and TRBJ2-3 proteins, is DGGITQSPKYLFRKEGQNVTLSCEQNLNHDAMYWYRQDPGQGLRLIYYSQIVNDFQKGDIAEGYSVSREKKESFPLTVTSAQKNPTAFYLCASRNRGPTDTQYFGPGTRLTVL.